The T cell receptor beta chain described here comes from a study of Graves' ophthalmopathy and Graves' hyperthyroidism. Study-wide points: Also, most clonotypes expanded in the thyroid above 0.001 frequency appeared in blood.

Researchers took RNA transcripts and amplified TCR beta CDR3 regions from them. First-round RT-PCR employed HTBI primers, with a second-round multiplex PCR after it. MiXCR was run by TCRdb on the multiplex PCR reads, yielding one entry per CDR3 protein. The table shows just over 400,000 distinct CDR3 sequences, with 20% to 25% occurring only once. Turning to this clonotype: What it binds is not known.

Ophthalmopathy absent within 18 months of follow-up marked hyperthyroidism as stable. Only newly diagnosed hyperthyroidism patients aged 18 to 65, with under 2 months' duration, were enrolled. Serum thyroxine and TRAb, along with clinical symptoms, thyroid ultrasound and orbital computed tomography, were what diagnosis relied on. This CDR3 is built from 16 residues. V was shortened by 4 bases and J by 3 bases, with 18 bases between the two germline ends. In germline, CDR1 is LNHNV, CDR2 YYDKDF (reference sequence). This TCR derives from a young woman with stable Graves' hyperthyroidism. Material for sequencing was peripheral blood. The chain couples TRBV15 to TRBJ1-2; D is undetermined. Written as DNA, the CDR3 is TGTGCCACCAGCAAGTCGGTGGGTGTAGTTTACTATGGCTACACCTTC. Translating gives CATSKSVGVVYYGYTF.